The rows below give T cell receptor beta chains drawn from one sample of a study of blood T cell repertoires in COVID-19. Sequencing used immunoSEQ multiplex PCR; TCRdb keeps in-frame clones, though not all of them. The sample has 150,000 to 200,000 clones, 80% to 85% seen once. Source material: peripheral blood. The receptors derive from a woman aged 35 to 49 with COVID-19, enrolled during active disease. CDR3s include the opening cysteine and the closing phenylalanine or tryptophan. D genes are given only for firm matches. Clone size is stated in some rows and not others, as once, few, many or a class when expanded.

. TRBJ2-7 once TRBV28 CASRRQVLRGSYEQYF TGTGCCAGCAGGCGACAGGTTCTACGAGGCTCCTACGAGCAGTACTTC
. TRBJ2-5 . TRBV11-2 CASKWGQSKETQYF TGTGCCAGCAAATGGGGGCAGTCCAAAGAGACCCAGTACTTC
. TRBJ1-5 . TRBV9 CASSVDQGFGNQPQHF TGTGCCAGCAGCGTAGATCAGGGTTTCGGCAATCAGCCCCAGCATTTT
TRBD2 TRBJ2-1 . TRBV4-2 CASSATSGRSYNEQFF TGTGCCAGCAGTGCGACTAGCGGGAGGTCCTACAATGAGCAGTTCTTC
TRBD2 TRBJ2-1 . TRBV6-6 CASSYSQTSDEQFF TGTGCCAGCAGTTACTCACAGACTAGCGATGAGCAGTTCTTC
TRBD2 TRBJ2-3 . TRBV7-3 CASSLTARGGTDTQYF TGTGCCAGCAGCTTAACGGCCCGGGGGGGCACAGATACGCAGTATTTT
TRBD1 TRBJ1-6 once TRBV28 CASSDRGSTYNSPLHF TGTGCCAGCAGTGACAGGGGATCGACCTATAATTCACCCCTCCACTTT
. TRBJ2-1 . TRBV6-5 CASSYTGVVSNEQFF TGTGCCAGCAGTTATACGGGAGTTGTATCGAATGAGCAGTTCTTC
TRBD2 TRBJ2-7 . TRBV27 CASSSLAGSREQYF TGTGCCAGCAGTTCTCTAGCGGGCTCGCGGGAGCAGTACTTC
TRBD2 TRBJ2-3 . TRBV9 CASSWAGGGDTQYF TGTGCCAGCAGCTGGGCGGGAGGGGGAGATACGCAGTATTTT
. TRBJ2-7 . TRBV12-5 CASGSYEQYF TGTGCTAGCGGCTCCTACGAGCAGTACTTC
TRBD1 TRBJ1-4 . TRBV5-5 CASSPGDRDYEKLFF TGTGCCAGCAGCCCGGGGGACAGGGACTACGAAAAACTGTTTTTT
TRBD2 TRBJ2-1 . TRBV27 CASTILAGGPRLHEQFF TGTGCCAGCACCATACTAGCGGGGGGGCCAAGGCTCCATGAGCAGTTCTTC
TRBD2 TRBJ2-7 few TRBV14 CASSSRREGSYEQYF TGTGCCAGCAGCTCGCGCAGGGAGGGCTCCTACGAGCAGTACTTC
TRBD1 TRBJ2-1 . TRBV30 CAWSPQIGQGVYNEQFF TGTGCCTGGAGTCCACAGATCGGACAGGGCGTCTACAATGAGCAGTTCTTC
. TRBJ2-1 . TRBV11-3 CASSLTDNEQFF TGTGCCAGCAGCTTAACAGACAATGAGCAGTTCTTC
. TRBJ1-1 . TRBV7-8 CATSPGTTEAFF TGTGCCACCAGCCCCGGTACCACTGAAGCTTTCTTT
. TRBJ1-4 . TRBV3-1/TRBV3-2 CASRIGQTTNEKLFF TGTGCCAGCAGAATTGGACAGACAACTAATGAAAAACTGTTTTTT
. TRBJ1-2 few TRBV11-2 CASSFTEFVEGYTF TGTGCCAGCAGCTTTACGGAGTTCGTGGAAGGCTACACCTTC
. TRBJ2-2 . TRBV27 CASSSGYTGELFF TGTGCCAGCAGCTCAGGGTACACCGGGGAGCTGTTTTTT
TRBD1 TRBJ1-1 . TRBV10-3 CAISKRGQVQANTEAFF TGTGCCATCAGTAAACGGGGACAGGTCCAAGCGAACACTGAAGCTTTCTTT
TRBD1 TRBJ1-2 . TRBV14 CASSRLTGGWYGYTF TGTGCCAGCAGCCGATTGACAGGGGGCTGGTATGGCTACACCTTC
. TRBJ2-5 . TRBV7-7 CASSSQPFPGSETQYF TGTGCTAGCAGCAGCCAACCTTTCCCAGGGTCAGAGACCCAGTACTTC
. TRBJ2-3 few TRBV29-1 CSVPGARTDTQYF TGCAGCGTACCTGGGGCCCGAACAGATACGCAGTATTTT
TRBD1 TRBJ1-6 . TRBV2 CASSALTGGNSPLHF TGTGCCAGCAGTGCTCTAACAGGGGGCAATTCACCCCTCCACTTT
. TRBJ1-4 . TRBV9 CASSYYGTNEKLFF TGTGCCAGCAGCTACTACGGGACTAATGAAAAACTGTTTTTT
TRBD2 TRBJ2-1 . TRBV4-2 CASSPVAGGANEQFF TGTGCCAGCAGCCCAGTAGCGGGAGGTGCGAATGAGCAGTTCTTC
. TRBJ1-2 . TRBV15 CATREGAIYGYTF TGTGCCACCAGGGAAGGGGCCATCTATGGCTACACCTTC
. TRBJ2-7 . TRBV9 CASSAQGNEQYF TGTGCCAGCAGCGCTCAGGGGAACGAGCAGTACTTC
. TRBJ1-5 . TRBV7-9 CASSLGPNQPQHF TGTGCCAGCAGCTTAGGGCCCAATCAGCCCCAGCATTTT
TRBD1 TRBJ1-6 . TRBV28 CASSPNTGAAPTLHF TGTGCCAGCAGTCCGAATACAGGGGCAGCCCCCACCCTCCACTTT
TRBD1 TRBJ1-2 . TRBV6-5 CASQGQADSFYGYTF TGTGCCAGCCAGGGACAGGCGGATTCATTCTATGGCTACACCTTC
TRBD2 TRBJ2-7 . TRBV6-5 CASSRTRALDEQYF TGTGCCAGCAGCCGGACTAGGGCGTTGGACGAGCAGTACTTC
TRBD1 TRBJ1-1 . TRBV3-1/TRBV3-2 CASSQFQGGTEAFF TGTGCCAGCAGCCAATTTCAGGGGGGCACTGAAGCTTTCTTT
. TRBJ1-5 . TRBV5-5 CASSPADQPQHF TGTGCCAGCAGCCCGGCGGATCAGCCCCAGCATTTT
. TRBJ1-5 few TRBV6-2/TRBV6-3 CASSDPGTLQPQHF TGTGCCAGCAGTGACCCGGGAACACTACAGCCCCAGCATTTT
TRBD1 TRBJ1-2 . TRBV6-5 CASSYSAGGRTF TGTGCCAGCAGTTACTCCGCAGGGGGCCGGACGTTC
. TRBJ1-5 . TRBV28 CASSLSSGGNQPQHF TGTGCCAGCAGTTTATCATCCGGGGGCAATCAGCCCCAGCATTTT
. TRBJ2-3 . TRBV6-4 CASSPRGSTDTQYF TGTGCCAGCAGCCCACGCGGCAGCACAGATACGCAGTATTTT
TRBD2 TRBJ2-7 . TRBV7-9 CASSLVGVAGLYEQYF TGTGCCAGCAGCTTAGTCGGGGTAGCGGGACTGTACGAGCAGTACTTC
. TRBJ1-3 . TRBV5-1 CASSSVDSSFSGNTIYF TGCGCCAGCAGCTCTGTGGACAGCTCCTTCTCTGGAAACACCATATATTTT
. TRBJ1-1 . TRBV6-5 CASRSSRTEAFF TGTGCCTCGAGGTCGTCTCGCACTGAAGCTTTCTTT
. TRBJ1-1 . TRBV11-2 CASSLARTDTEAFF TGTGCCAGCAGCTTAGCCCGAACAGACACTGAAGCTTTCTTT
. TRBJ1-3 . TRBV24-1 CATSDNRRNTIYF TGTGCCACCAGTGATAACAGGAGAAACACCATATATTTT
TRBD1 TRBJ2-3 . TRBV10-1 CASSALDRGTDTQYF TGCGCCAGCAGTGCCCTGGACAGGGGGACAGATACGCAGTATTTT
TRBD2 TRBJ2-2 . TRBV9 CASSEGTSGRVTGELFF TGTGCCAGCAGCGAGGGGACTAGCGGGAGAGTAACTGGGGAGCTGTTTTTT
TRBD2 TRBJ2-7 . TRBV27 CASSPTSGTGSYEQYF TGTGCCAGCAGTCCAACTAGCGGGACTGGATCCTACGAGCAGTACTTC
TRBD2 TRBJ2-1 . TRBV27 CASSFIGTSVDEQFF TGTGCCAGCAGTTTTATAGGGACTAGCGTTGATGAGCAGTTCTTC
. TRBJ1-2 once TRBV7-9 CASSSETPGYTF TGTGCCAGCAGCTCTGAGACTCCCGGCTACACCTTC
. TRBJ1-6 . TRBV28 CASSLTLGQGGNSPLHF TGTGCCAGCAGTTTAACCCTGGGCCAGGGAGGCAATTCACCCCTCCACTTT
TRBD1 TRBJ2-1 . TRBV10-1 CASSDLGTGVDEQFF TGCGCCAGCAGTGACCTTGGGACAGGGGTCGATGAGCAGTTCTTC
. TRBJ2-1 . TRBV11-2 CASSSGTSGGYNEQFF TGTGCCAGCAGCTCCGGGACTTCCGGGGGTTACAATGAGCAGTTCTTC
. TRBJ1-4 . TRBV3-1/TRBV3-2 CASSQGFPTGAEKLFF TGTGCCAGCAGCCAAGGATTCCCCACAGGAGCGGAAAAACTGTTTTTT